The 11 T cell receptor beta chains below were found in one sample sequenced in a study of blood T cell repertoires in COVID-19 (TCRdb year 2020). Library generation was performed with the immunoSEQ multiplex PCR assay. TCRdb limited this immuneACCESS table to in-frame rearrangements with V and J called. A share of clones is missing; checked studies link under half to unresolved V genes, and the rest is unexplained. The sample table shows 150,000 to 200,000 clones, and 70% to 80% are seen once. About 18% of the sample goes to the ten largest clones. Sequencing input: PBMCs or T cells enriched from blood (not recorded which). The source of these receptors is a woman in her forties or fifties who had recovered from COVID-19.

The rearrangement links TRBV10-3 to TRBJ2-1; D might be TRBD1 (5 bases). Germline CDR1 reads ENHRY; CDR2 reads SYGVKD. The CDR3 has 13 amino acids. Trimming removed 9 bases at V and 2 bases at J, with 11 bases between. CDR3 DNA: TGTGCCATAACCGACAGCCCCTACAATGAGCAGTTCTTC. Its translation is CAITDSPYNEQFF.

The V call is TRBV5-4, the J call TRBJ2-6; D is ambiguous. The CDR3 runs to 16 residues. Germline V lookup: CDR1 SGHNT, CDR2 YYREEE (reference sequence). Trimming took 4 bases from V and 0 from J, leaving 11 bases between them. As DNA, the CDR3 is TGTGCCAGCAGCCCTGGCCACAACTCTGGGGCCAACGTCCTGACTTTC. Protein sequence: CASSPGHNSGANVLTF.

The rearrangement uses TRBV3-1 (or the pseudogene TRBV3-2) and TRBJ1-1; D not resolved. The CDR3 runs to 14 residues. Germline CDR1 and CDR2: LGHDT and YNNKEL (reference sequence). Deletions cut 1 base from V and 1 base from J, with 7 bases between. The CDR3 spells CASSQGQKNTEAFF. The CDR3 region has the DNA TGTGCCAGCAGCCAAGGACAAAAGAACACTGAAGCTTTCTTT.

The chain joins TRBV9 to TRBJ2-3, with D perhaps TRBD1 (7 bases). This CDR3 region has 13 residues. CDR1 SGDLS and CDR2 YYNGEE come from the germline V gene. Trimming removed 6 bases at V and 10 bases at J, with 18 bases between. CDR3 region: CASNLAPGGSQYF. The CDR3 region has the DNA TGTGCCAGCAATCTAGCGCCAGGGGGGTCGCAGTATTTT.

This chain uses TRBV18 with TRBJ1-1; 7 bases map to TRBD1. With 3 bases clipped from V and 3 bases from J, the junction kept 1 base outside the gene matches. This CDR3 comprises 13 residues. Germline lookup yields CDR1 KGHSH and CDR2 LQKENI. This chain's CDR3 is CASSPGTDTEAFF. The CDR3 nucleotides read TGTGCCAGCTCACCCGGGACAGACACTGAAGCTTTCTTT.

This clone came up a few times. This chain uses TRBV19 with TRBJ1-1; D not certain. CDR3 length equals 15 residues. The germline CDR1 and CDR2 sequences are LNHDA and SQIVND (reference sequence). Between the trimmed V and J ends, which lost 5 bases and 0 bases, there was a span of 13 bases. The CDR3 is CASSGLNVMNTEAFF. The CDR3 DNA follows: TGTGCCAGTAGTGGGCTGAATGTAATGAACACTGAAGCTTTCTTT.

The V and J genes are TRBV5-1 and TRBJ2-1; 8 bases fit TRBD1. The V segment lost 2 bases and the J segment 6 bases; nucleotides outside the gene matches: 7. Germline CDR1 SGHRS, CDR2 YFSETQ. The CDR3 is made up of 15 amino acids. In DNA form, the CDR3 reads TGCGCCAGCAGCTTTGGGCAGGGGGCCAGCAATGAGCAGTTCTTC. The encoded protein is CASSFGQGASNEQFF.

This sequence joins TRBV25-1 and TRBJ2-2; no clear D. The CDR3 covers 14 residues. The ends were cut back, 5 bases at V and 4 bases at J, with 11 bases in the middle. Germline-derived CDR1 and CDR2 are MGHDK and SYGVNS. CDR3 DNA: TGTGCCAGCAGTATGAGAGGATCCACCGGGGAGCTGTTTTTT. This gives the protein CASSMRGSTGELFF.

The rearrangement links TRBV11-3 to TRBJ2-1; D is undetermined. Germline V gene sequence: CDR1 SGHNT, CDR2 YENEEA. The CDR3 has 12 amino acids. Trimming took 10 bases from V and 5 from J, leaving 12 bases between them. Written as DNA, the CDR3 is TGTGCCACCCGCGGCAGCCACAATGAGCAGTTCTTC. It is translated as CATRGSHNEQFF. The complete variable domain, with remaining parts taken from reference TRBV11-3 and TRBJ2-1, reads EAGVVQSPRYKIIEKKQPVAFWCNPISGHNTLYWYLQNLGQGPELLIRYENEEAVDDSQLPKDRFSAERLKGVDSTLKIQPAELGDSAVYLCATRGSHNEQFFGPGTRLTVL.

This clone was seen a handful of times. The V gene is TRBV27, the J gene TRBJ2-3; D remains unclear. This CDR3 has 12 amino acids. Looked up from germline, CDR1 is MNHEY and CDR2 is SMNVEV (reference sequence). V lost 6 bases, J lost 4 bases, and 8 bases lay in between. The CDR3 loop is CASRTGADTQYF. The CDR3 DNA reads TGTGCCAGCAGGACTGGTGCAGATACGCAGTATTTT.

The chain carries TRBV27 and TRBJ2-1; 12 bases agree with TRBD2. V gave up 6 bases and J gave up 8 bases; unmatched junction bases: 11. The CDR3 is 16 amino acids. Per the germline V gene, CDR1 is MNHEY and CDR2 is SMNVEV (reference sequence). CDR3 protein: CASSSFRLAGAYEQFF. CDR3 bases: TGTGCCAGCAGCTCCTTCCGACTAGCGGGAGCCTATGAGCAGTTCTTC.